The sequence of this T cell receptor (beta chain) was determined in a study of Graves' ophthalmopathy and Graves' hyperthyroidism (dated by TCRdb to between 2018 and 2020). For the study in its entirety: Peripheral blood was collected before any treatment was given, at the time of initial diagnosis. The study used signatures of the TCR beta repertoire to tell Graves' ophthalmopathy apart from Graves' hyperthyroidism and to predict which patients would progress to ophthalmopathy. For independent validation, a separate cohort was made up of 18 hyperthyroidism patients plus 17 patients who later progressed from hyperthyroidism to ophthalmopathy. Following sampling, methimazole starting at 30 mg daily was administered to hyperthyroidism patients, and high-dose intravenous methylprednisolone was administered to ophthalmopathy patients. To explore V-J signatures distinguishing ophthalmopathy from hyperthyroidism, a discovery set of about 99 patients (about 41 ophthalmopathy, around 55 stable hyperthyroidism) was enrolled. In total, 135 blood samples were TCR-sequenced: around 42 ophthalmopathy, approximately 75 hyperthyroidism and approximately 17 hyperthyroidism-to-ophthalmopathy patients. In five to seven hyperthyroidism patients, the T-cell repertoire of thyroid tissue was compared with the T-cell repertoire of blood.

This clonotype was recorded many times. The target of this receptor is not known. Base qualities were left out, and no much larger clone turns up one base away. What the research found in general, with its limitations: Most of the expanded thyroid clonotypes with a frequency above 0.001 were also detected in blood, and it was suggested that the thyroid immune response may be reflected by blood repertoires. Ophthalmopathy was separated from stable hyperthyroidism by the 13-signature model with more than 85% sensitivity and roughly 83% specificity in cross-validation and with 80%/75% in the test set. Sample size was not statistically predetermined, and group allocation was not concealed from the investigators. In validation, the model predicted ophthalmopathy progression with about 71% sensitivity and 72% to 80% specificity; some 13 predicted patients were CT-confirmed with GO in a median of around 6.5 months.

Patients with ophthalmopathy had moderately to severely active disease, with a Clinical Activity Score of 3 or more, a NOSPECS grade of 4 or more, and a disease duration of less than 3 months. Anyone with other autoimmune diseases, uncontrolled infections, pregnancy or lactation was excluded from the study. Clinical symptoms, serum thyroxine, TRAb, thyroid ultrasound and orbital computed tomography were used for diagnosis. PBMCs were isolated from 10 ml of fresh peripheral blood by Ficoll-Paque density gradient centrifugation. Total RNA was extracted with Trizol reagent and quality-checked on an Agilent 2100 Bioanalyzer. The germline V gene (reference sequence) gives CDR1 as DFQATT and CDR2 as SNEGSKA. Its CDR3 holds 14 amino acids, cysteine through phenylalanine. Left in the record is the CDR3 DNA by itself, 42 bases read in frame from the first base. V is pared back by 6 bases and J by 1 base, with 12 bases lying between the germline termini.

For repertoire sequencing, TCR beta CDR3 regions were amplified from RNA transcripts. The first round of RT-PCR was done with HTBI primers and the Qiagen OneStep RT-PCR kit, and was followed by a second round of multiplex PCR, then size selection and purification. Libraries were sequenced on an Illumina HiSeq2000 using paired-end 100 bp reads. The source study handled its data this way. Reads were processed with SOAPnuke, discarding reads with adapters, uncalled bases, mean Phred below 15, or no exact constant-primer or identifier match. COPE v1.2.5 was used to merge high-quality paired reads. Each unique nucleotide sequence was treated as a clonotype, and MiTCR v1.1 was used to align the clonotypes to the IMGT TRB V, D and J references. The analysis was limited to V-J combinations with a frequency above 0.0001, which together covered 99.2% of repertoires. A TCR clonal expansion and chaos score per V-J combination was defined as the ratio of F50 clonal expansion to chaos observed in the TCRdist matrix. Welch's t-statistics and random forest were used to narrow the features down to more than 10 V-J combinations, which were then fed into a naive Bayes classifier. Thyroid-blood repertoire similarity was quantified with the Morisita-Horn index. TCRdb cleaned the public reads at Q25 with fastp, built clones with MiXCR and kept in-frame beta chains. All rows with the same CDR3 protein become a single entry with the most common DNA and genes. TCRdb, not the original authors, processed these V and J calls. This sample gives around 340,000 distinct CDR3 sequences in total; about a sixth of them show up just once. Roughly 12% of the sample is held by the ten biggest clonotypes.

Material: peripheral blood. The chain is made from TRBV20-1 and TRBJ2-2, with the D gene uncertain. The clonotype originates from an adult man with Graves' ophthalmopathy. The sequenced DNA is TGCAGTGCCCCAGATCCAGGGAACACCGGGGAGCTGTTTTTT. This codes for CSAPDPGNTGELFF.